Sequencing of this T cell receptor beta chain was carried out in a study of glioma-infiltrating T cells after dendritic cell vaccination. Some clones are missing from TCRdb's copy, which holds only in-frame ones; the method was immunoSEQ multiplex PCR. Of more than 70,000 clones in the sample, about nine tenths were seen once. Germline V gene sequence: CDR1 SGDLS, CDR2 YYNGEE. The length of the CDR3 is 14 residues. V was clipped by 3 bases and J by 8 bases, with 15 bases between them. The table lists this clone with a count of one. Sample time point: after dendritic cell vaccination, including at tumor progression/relapse.

This chain uses TRBV9 with TRBJ2-1, with TRBD2 as a possible D gene (5 bases). The clonotype was recovered from a human donor with glioblastoma. The sample was blood, taken after dendritic cell vaccination. In DNA, the CDR3 is TGTGCCAGCAGCGCCCGGGATCGCTGGGATGAGCAGTTCTTC. It is translated as CASSARDRWDEQFF.